The source of this TCR beta chain is a study of Ad26.COV2.S vaccination and SARS-CoV-2 variants. Study information: Administration of Ad26.COV2.S was intramuscular, either once or twice 56 days apart.

Data came from immunoSEQ multiplex PCR; TCRdb stores just in-frame clones and leaves some out. Of around 420,000 clones listed, 88% were seen once; the top ten hold approximately 4%. V gave up 5 bases and J gave up 8 bases, with 16 bases separating them. CDR3 length: 13 amino acids. Germline V CDR1 and CDR2: SGHDT, YYEEEE. Overall study results and limits: Placebo recipients showed lower spike-specific TCR breadth than vaccinees. It was found that vaccine and placebo recipients had similar non-spike TCR breadth.

Treatment indicated: 15 to 20 received Ad26.COV2.S at low or high dose, single or two shots; about 5 received placebo; per-sample allocation not given. The study sampled participants on day 63 after the first vaccine or placebo injection. Boston hosted the donor, who was an adult aged 18-55 years. On this clone itself: The target antigen is unknown.

This specimen consisted of peripheral blood, obtained in a trial of Ad26.COV2.S vaccine versus placebo. This clonotype was obtained from a person between 18 and 65 years old who received the Ad26.COV2.S COVID-19 vaccine or a placebo. The chain carries TRBV5-6 and TRBJ1-1, with D hard to call. The CDR3 region has the DNA TGTGCCAGCAGTTCACTCGCTCGACGCGAAGCTTTCTTT. Protein product: CASSSLARREAFF.